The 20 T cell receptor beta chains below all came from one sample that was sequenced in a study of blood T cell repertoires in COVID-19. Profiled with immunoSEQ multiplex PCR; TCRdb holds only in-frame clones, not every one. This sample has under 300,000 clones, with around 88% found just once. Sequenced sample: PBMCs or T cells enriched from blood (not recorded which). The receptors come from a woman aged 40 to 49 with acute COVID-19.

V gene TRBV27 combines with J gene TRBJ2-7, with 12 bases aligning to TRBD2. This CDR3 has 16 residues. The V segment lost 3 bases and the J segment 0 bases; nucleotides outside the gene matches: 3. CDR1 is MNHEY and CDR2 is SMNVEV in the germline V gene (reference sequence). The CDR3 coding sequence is TGTGCCAGCAGTTTTCGGACTAGCGGGAACTCCTACGAGCAGTACTTC. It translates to CASSFRTSGNSYEQYF.

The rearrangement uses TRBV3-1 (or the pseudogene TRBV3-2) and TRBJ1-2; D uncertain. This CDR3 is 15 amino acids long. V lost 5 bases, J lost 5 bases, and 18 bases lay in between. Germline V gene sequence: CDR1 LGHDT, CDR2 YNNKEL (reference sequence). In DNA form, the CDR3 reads TGTGCCAGCAGCGACTTTGGCTGGGTCCTATATGGCTACACCTTC. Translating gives CASSDFGWVLYGYTF.

CDR3 in amino acids: CAWGWTYNSPLHF. The DNA of the CDR3 is TGTGCCTGGGGATGGACTTATAATTCACCCCTCCACTTT. The rearrangement joins TRBV30 to TRBJ1-6; D not resolved. V was trimmed by 5 bases and J by 4 bases, leaving 9 bases between them. Germline CDR1 GTSNPN, CDR2 SVGIG (reference sequence). CDR3 length: 13 residues.

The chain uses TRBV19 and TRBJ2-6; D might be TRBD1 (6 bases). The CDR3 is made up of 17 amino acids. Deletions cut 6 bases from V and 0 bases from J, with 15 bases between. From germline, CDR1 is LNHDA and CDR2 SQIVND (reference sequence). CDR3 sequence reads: CASRTGHLVSGANVLTF. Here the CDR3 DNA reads TGTGCCAGTAGGACGGGACACCTAGTCTCTGGGGCCAACGTCCTGACTTTC.

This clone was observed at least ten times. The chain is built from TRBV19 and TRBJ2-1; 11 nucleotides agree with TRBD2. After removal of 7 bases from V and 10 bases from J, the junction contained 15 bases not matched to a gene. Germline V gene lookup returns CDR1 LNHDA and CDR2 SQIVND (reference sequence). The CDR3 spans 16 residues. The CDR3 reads CASNPTSGIGLGEQFF. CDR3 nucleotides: TGTGCCAGTAACCCGACTAGCGGGATTGGGTTGGGCGAGCAGTTCTTC.

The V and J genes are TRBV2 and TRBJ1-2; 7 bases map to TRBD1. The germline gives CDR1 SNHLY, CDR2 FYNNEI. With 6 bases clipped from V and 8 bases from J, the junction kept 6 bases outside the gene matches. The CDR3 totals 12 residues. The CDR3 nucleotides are TGTGCCAGCAGAGACAGGGCCTTGGGCTACACCTTC. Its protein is CASRDRALGYTF.

The CDR3 loop is CASSLGRYEQYF. The CDR3 nucleotides are TGTGCCAGCAGCTTAGGGAGATACGAGCAGTACTTC. The genes are TRBV7-8 and TRBJ2-7; D is uncertain. The CDR3 consists of 12 residues. Germline V gene sequence: CDR1 SGHVS, CDR2 FQNEAQ. Trimming cost V 1 base and J 4 bases, with 5 bases left between them.

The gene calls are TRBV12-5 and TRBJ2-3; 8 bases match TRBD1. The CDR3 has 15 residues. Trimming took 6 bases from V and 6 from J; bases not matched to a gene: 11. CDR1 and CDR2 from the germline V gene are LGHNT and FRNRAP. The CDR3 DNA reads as TGTGCTAGTGGCTCGGACAGGGCGGAAGCGGATACGCAGTATTTT. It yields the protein CASGSDRAEADTQYF. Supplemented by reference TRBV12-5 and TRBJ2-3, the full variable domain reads DARVTQTPRHKVTEMGQEVTMRCQPILGHNTVFWYRQTMMQGLELLAYFRNRAPLDDSGMPKDRFSAEMPDATLATLKIQPSEPRDSAVYFCASGSDRAEADTQYFGPGTRLTVL.

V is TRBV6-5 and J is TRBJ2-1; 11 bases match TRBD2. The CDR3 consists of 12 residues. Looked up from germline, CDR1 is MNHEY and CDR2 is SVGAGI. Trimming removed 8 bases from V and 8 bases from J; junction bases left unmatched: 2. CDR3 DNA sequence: TGTGCCAGCGGACTAGCGGGCGATGAGCAGTTCTTC. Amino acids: CASGLAGDEQFF.

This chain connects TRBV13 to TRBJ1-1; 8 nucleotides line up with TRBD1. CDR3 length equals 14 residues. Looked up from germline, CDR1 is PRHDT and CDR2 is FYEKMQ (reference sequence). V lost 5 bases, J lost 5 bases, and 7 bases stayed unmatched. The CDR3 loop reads CASSLGQGGTEAFF. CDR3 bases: TGTGCCAGCAGCCTTGGACAGGGTGGAACTGAAGCTTTCTTT.

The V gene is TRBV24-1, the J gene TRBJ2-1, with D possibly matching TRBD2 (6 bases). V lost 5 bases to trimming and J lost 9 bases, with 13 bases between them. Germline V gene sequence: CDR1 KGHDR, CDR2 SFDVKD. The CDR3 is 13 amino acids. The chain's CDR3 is CATSAVGRFEQFF. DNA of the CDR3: TGTGCCACCAGTGCGGTAGGGAGGTTTGAGCAGTTCTTC.

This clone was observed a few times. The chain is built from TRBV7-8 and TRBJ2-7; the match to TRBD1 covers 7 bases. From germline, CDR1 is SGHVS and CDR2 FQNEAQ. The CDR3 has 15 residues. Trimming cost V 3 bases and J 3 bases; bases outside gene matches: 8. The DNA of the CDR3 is TGTGCCAGCAGCTTTACCGACAGGGACAACTACGAGCAGTACTTC. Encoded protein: CASSFTDRDNYEQYF.

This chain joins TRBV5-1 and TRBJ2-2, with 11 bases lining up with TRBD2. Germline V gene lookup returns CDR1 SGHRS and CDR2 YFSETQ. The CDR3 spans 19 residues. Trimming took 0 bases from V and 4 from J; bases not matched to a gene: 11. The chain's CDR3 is CASSLEGLAVQGATGELFF. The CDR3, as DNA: TGCGCCAGCAGCTTGGAGGGACTAGCGGTCCAGGGGGCCACCGGGGAGCTGTTTTTT.

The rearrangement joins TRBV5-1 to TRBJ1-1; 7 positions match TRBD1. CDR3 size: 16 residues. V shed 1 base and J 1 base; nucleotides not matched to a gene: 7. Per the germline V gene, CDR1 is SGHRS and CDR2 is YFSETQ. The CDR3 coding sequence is TGCGCCAGCAGCTTGCCAGGGGGAAGAGGGAACACTGAAGCTTTCTTT. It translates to CASSLPGGRGNTEAFF. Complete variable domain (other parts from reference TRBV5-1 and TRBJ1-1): KAGVTQTPRYLIKTRGQQVTLSCSPISGHRSVSWYQQTPGQGLQFLFEYFSETQRNKGNFPGRFSGRQFSNSRSEMNVSTLELGDSALYLCASSLPGGRGNTEAFFGQGTRLTVV.

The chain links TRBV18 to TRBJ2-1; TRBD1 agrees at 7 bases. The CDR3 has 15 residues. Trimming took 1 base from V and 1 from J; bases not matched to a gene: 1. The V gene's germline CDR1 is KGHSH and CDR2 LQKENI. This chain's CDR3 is CASSPLQGSYNEQFF. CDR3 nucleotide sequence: TGTGCCAGCTCACCACTACAGGGGTCCTACAATGAGCAGTTCTTC.

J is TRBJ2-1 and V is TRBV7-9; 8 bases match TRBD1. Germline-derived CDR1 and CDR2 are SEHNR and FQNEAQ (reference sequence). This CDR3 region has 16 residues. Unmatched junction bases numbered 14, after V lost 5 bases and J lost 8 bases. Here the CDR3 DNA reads TGTGCCAGCAGCCCGTTGCAGGGGGCGGGTTGGGATGAGCAGTTCTTC. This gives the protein CASSPLQGAGWDEQFF.

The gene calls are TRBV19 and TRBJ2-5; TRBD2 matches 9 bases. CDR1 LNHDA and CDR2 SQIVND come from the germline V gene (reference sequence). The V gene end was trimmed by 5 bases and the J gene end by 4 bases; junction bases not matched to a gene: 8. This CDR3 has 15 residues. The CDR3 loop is CASSPRSGRTETQYF. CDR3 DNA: TGTGCCAGTAGTCCTCGTAGCGGGAGAACAGAGACCCAGTACTTC.

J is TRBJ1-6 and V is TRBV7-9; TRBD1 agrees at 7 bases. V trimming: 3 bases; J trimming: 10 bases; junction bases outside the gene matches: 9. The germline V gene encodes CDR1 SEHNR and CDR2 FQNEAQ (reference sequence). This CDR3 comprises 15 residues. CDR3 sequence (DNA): TGTGCCAGCAGCTTGTCAGGGACAGCGGAATCACCCCTCCACTTT. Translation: CASSLSGTAESPLHF.

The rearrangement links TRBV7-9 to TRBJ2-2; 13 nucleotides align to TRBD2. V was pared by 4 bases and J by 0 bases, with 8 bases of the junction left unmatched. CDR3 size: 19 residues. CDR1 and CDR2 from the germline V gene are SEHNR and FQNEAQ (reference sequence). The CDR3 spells CASSSPGLAGVTNTGELFF. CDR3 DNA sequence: TGTGCCAGCAGCTCCCCCGGACTAGCGGGAGTAACGAACACCGGGGAGCTGTTTTTT.

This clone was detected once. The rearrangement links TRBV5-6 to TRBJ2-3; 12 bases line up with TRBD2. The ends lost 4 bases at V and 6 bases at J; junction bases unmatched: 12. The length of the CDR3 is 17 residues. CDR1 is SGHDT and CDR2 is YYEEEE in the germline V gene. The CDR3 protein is CASSRLAGDGRWDTQYF. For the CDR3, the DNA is TGTGCCAGCAGCAGACTAGCGGGAGACGGGAGGTGGGATACGCAGTATTTT.